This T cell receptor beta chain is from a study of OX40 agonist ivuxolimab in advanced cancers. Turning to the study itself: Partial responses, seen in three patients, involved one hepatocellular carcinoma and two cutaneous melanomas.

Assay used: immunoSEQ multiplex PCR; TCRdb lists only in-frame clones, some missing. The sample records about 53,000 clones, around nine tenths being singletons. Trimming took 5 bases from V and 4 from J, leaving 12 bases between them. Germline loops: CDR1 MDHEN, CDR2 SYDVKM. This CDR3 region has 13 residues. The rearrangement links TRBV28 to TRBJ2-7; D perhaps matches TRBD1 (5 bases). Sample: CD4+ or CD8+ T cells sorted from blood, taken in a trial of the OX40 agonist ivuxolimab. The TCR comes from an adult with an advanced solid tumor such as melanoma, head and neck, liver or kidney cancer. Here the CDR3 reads CASSTQGPYEQYF. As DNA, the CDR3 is TGTGCCAGCAGTACCCAGGGCCCGTACGAGCAGTACTTC.